This T cell receptor (beta chain) was documented in a study of post-analysis software for immune sequencing data. Whole-study findings and limits: Strong same-batch co-clustering of samples appeared with F measure clustering. Comparison of patients with controls showed 4 to 6 TRBV segments more frequent in patients, TRBV5-6, TRBV5-1 and TRBV20-1 among them. Compared with controls, patients showed significantly lower normalized Chao1 diversity.

Unique molecular identifiers tagged the TCR beta cDNA libraries. TCRdb re-analysed the PCR reads in MiXCR, keeping a single row per CDR3 protein. Counted here are some 370,000 distinct CDR3 sequences, roughly 36% occurring once; the ten biggest clones make up roughly 13%. In this sample, this clonotype turned up a few times. Its antigen remains unidentified. The CDR3 has 14 residues. The germline V gene has CDR1 SGHKS and CDR2 YYEKEE (reference sequence). Trimming took off 4 bases at V and 2 bases at J, with 11 bases between the two ends. The TCR was taken from a girl under 18 with multiple sclerosis. The sample comprised blood. The chain employs TRBV5-5 and TRBJ2-3; D is unresolved. The CDR3 sequence is CASSKALSTDTQYF. DNA of the CDR3: TGTGCCAGCAGCAAGGCGCTTTCCACAGATACGCAGTATTTT.